This record covers a single T cell receptor (beta chain). Its antigen is unidentified. The junction departs from germline at one end; a sequencing error may be responsible. The second PCR ran roughly 7 to 12 cycles with a sample-barcoded 5' primer and J-beta primers. Via MiXCR, TCRdb re-called the 5' RACE reads, giving one row per CDR3 protein. The sample lists 910,000 or so distinct CDR3 sequences, 51% occurring once. The germline V gene has CDR1 SGDLS and CDR2 YYNGEE. This CDR3 spans 13 amino acids. Isolated per sample were at least 7 million PBMCs. These data originate in a study of blood T cells in healthy people across ages. Study-wide findings and caveats: Observed TCR beta diversity per million T cells went down as age went up. This fall followed a roughly linear course with age.

The sample was blood. The chain carries TRBV9 and TRBJ2-1; D is uncertain. The origin of this receptor is a woman in her fifties or sixties in good health. The CDR3 loop reads CACSVVGSNEQFF. CDR3 in DNA: TGTGCCTGCAGCGTAGTAGGTAGCAATGAGCAGTTCTTC.